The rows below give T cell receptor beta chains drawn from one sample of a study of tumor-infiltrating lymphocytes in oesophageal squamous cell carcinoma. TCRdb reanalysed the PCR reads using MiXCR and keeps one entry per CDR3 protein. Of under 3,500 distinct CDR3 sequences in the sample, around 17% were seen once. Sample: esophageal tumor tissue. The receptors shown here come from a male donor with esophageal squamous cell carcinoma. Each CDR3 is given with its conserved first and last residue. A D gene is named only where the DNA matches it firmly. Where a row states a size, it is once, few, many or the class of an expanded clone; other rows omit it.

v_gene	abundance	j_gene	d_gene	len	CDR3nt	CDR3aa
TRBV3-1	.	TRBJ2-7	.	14	TGTGCCAGCAGCCAAGAGGGCATCACCTACGAGCAGTACTTC	CASSQEGITYEQYF
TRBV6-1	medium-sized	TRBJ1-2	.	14	TGTGCCAGCAGGATGGACCTGCTAAACTATGGCTACACCTTC	CASRMDLLNYGYTF
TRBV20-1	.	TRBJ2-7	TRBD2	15	TGCAGTGCTAGATCTCTAGCGGGGGTCTACAATGAGCAGTACTTC	CSARSLAGVYNEQYF
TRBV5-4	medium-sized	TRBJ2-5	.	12	TGTGCCAGCAGCAGTAATCAAGAGACCCAGTACTTC	CASSSNQETQYF
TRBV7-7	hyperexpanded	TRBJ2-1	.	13	TGTGCTAGCAGCCATGGGGCTTTCGGTGAGCAGTTCTTC	CASSHGAFGEQFF
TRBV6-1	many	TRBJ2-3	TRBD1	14	TGTGCCAGTGACAGGGGCACTAGCACAGATACGCAGTATTTT	CASDRGTSTDTQYF
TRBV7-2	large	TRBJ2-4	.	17	TGTGCCAGCAGCAAGTTTAGGCGGGGGCTCGCCAAAAACATTCAGTACTTC	CASSKFRRGLAKNIQYF
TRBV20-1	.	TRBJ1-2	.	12	TGCAGTGCTAGAGTATTCAGTCATGGCTACACCTTC	CSARVFSHGYTF
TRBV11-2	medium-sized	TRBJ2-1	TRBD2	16	TGTGCCAGCAGCCCACTTAGCGGGGGAGCCAACAATGAGCAGTTCTTC	CASSPLSGGANNEQFF
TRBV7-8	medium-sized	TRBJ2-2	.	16	TGTGCCAGCAGCACCTACGGCCGGACAAACACCGGGGAGCTGTTTTTT	CASSTYGRTNTGELFF
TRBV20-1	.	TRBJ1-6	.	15	TGCAGTGCCAGACCCCGGGGTAGGGGTAATTCACCCCTCCACTTT	CSARPRGRGNSPLHF
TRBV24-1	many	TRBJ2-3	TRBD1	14	TGTGCCACCATGAGGACAGGGACCACAGATACGCAGTATTTT	CATMRTGTTDTQYF
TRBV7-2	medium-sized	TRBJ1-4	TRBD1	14	TGTGCCAGCAGCTTTGGGACAGGGAATGAAAAACTGTTTTTT	CASSFGTGNEKLFF
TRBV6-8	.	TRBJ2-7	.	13	TGTGGCAGGACAGACAGGAGCTCCTACGAGCAGTACTTC	CGRTDRSSYEQYF
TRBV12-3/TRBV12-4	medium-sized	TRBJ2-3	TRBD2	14	TGTGCCAGCAGCCCGGGACTAGCGGGAGATACGCAGTATTTT	CASSPGLAGDTQYF
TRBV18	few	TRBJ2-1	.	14	TGTGCCAGCTCACCACCCACTAGTGTGGGTGAGCAGTTCTTC	CASSPPTSVGEQFF
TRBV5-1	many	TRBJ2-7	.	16	TGCGCCAGCAGCTTGGAGTCTTCACTGATAACCTACGAGCAGTACTTC	CASSLESSLITYEQYF
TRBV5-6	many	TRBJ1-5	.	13	TGTGCCAGCAGCTTACGGAACAATCAGCCCCAGCATTTT	CASSLRNNQPQHF
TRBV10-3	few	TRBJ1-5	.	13	TGTGCCATCAGTGAGTCTGGCGGACAGCCCCAGCATTTT	CAISESGGQPQHF
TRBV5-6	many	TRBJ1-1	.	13	TGTGCCAGCAGCTTTTCGGCCGGAACTGAAGCTTTCTTT	CASSFSAGTEAFF
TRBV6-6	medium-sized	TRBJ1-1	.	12	TGTGCCAGCAGTTACTTGGGGACTGAAGCTTTCTTT	CASSYLGTEAFF
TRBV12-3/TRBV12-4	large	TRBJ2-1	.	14	TGTGCCAGCAATGAGGGGGGGGATTACAATGAGCAGTTCTTC	CASNEGGDYNEQFF
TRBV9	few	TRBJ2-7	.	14	TGTGCCAGCAGCGTGGGAATTTCCGGGAATGAGCAGTACTTC	CASSVGISGNEQYF
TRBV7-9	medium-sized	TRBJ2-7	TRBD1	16	TGTGCCAGCAGCCCGACAGGGCCAAGGAGCTCCTACGAGCAGTACTTC	CASSPTGPRSSYEQYF
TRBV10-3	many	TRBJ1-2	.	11	TGTGCCATCAAGGAGATCTATGGCTACACCTTC	CAIKEIYGYTF
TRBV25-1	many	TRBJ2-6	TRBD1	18	TGTGCCAGCAGGGAAGGTGGGACAGGGTCCTCTGGGGCCAACGTCCTGACTTTC	CASREGGTGSSGANVLTF
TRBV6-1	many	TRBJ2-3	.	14	TGTGCCAGTCGGACTCATCGAGGGACAGATACGCAGTATTTT	CASRTHRGTDTQYF
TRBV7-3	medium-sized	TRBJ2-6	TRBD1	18	TGTGCCAGCAGGGATACGACAGGGGGTTTGACGGGGGCCAACGTCCTGACTTTC	CASRDTTGGLTGANVLTF
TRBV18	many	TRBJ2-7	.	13	TGTGCCAGCTCACCACGAGTTGAAGCTGAGCAGTACTTC	CASSPRVEAEQYF
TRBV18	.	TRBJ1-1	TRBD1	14	TGTGCCAGCTCGCTCGATAGGGGGCCTACTGAAGCTTTCTTT	CASSLDRGPTEAFF
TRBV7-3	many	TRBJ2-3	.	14	TGTGCCAGCAGCTTCGACAGGTACACAGATACGCAGTATTTT	CASSFDRYTDTQYF
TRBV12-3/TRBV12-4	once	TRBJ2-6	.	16	.	CASSFRDRGGDPVLRF
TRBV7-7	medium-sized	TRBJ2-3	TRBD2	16	TGTGCTAGCAGCTCGGCGGCGGGGGGCGGGTCGGGTACGCAGTATTTT	CASSSAAGGGSGTQYF
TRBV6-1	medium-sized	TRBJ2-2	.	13	TGTGCCAGCAGGGAAGATTGGCCCGGGGAGCTGTTTTTT	CASREDWPGELFF
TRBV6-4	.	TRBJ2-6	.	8	TGTGCCAGCAGTGAAGGGACTTTC	CASSEGTF
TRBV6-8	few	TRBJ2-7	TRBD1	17	TGTGCCAGCAGTCGACCTCTCACCGGGACAGCTAGTTATGAGCAGTACTTC	CASSRPLTGTASYEQYF
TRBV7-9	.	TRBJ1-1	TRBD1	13	TGTGCCAGCGGGGCGGGGACAGGAGCTGAAGCTTTCTTT	CASGAGTGAEAFF
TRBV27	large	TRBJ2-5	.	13	TGTGCCAGCAGTTTGGCGGGGATGGAGACCCAGTACTTC	CASSLAGMETQYF
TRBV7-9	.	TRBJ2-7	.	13	TGTGCCAGCAGCACGGCCGGGGGCAATGAGCAGTACTTC	CASSTAGGNEQYF
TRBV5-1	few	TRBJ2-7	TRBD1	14	TGCGCCAGCAGCTCCCGGGACAGGGGAACCGAGCAGTACTTC	CASSSRDRGTEQYF
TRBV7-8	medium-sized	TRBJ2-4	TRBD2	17	TGTGCCAGCAGCAAAAGGACTAGCGGAACAGCCAAAAACATTCAGTACTTC	CASSKRTSGTAKNIQYF
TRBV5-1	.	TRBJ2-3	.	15	TGCGCCAGCAGCTTCAGCGGAGGTAGCACAGATACGCAGTATTTT	CASSFSGGSTDTQYF
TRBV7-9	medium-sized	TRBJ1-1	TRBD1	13	TGTGCCAGCAGGGCTGGGACAGGAGCTGAAGCTTTCTTT	CASRAGTGAEAFF
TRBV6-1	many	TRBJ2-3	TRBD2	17	TGTGCCAGCAGTTGGCAGGGGCCTAGCGGGGTGACAGATACGCAGTATTTT	CASSWQGPSGVTDTQYF
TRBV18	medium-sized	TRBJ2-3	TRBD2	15	TGTGCCAGCTCACTCCTAGCGGGGGGAACAGATACGCAGTATTTT	CASSLLAGGTDTQYF
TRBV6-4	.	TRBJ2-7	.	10	TGTGCCAGGCCACGCTACGAGCAGTACTTC	CARPRYEQYF
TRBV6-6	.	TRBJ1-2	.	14	TGTGCCAGCAGGATGGAGCTGCTAATCTATGGCTACACCTTC	CASRMELLIYGYTF
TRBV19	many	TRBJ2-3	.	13	TGTGCCAGTAGTAGGGCCCACACAGATACGCAGTATTTT	CASSRAHTDTQYF
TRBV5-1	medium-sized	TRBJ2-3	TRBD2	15	TGCGCCAGCAGCCCTCTGGCGGGGGGTTCAGATACGCAGTATTTT	CASSPLAGGSDTQYF
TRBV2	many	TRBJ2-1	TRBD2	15	TGTGCCAGCACCGGCCCGGGGGGATGGAGTGATGAGCAGTTCTTC	CASTGPGGWSDEQFF
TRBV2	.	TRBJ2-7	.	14	TGTGCCAGCAGTTACGGGACAACGGGCTACGAGCAGTACTTC	CASSYGTTGYEQYF